This record looks at one T cell receptor beta chain sequence and its context. Its target is not known. The data are from a study of blood T cells in healthy people across ages. Study conclusions and caveats: Getting older went along with TCR beta diversity per million T cells dropping roughly linearly.

There are 16 residues in the CDR3. It was about 9.4 milliliters of peripheral blood that were drawn from each donor. Sample-barcoded 5' priming and a J-beta primer mix drove a second PCR of about 7 to 11 cycles. TCRdb used MiXCR to reprocess the 5' RACE reads, holding one entry per CDR3 protein. The sample carries around 800,000 distinct CDR3 sequences, around 25% recorded once. This sample was shared with a second study, whose subject was T cells of mothers and their children. As that study records: Maternal samples each gave over 8 million TCR beta CDR3 reads, and child samples approximately 3 million each.

The V call is TRBV12-3 or TRBV12-4, the J call TRBJ2-5; D tentatively reads TRBD1 or TRBD2 (6 bases each). The J call may be faulty, since TRBJ2-1 better matches the DNA end. This receptor was obtained from a boy under 18 in good health. Sequencing was done on a sample of blood. In nucleotides, the CDR3 is TGTGCCAGCAGCACTCGACAGGCGGGGTTGGACAATGAGCAGTTCTTC. Translating gives CASSTRQAGLDNEQFF.